These 19 T cell receptor beta chains came from one sample sequenced in a study of cytomegalovirus exposure and HLA in healthy donors. The PCR was carried out with 60 Vbeta primers and 13 Jbeta primers. Produced via immunoSEQ multiplex PCR; TCRdb's table is partial and in-frame only. This repertoire shows around 120,000 clones, roughly four fifths found once; its top ten account for 3% to 4%. Source material: PBMCs. These TCRs come from a woman aged 30 to 39 in good health and CMV-seropositive.

The rearrangement links TRBV2 to TRBJ2-5, with 9 bases that match TRBD1. Losses at the gene ends were 8 bases for V and 5 bases for J; bases not matched to a gene: 9. The CDR3 totals 14 residues. Germline-derived CDR1 and CDR2 are SNHLY and FYNNEI. In DNA, the CDR3 is TGTGCCAGCGTCAGGGACAGGGCATGGGAGACCCAGTACTTC. It translates to CASVRDRAWETQYF.

This clone was counted between two and nine times. V and J are TRBV6-6 and TRBJ1-1; D might be TRBD1 (6 bases). The ends were cut back, 6 bases at V and 0 bases at J, with 14 bases in the middle. Germline V gene sequence: CDR1 MNHNY, CDR2 SVGAGI (reference sequence). There are 15 residues in the CDR3. The CDR3 loop reads CASRNRDKMNTEAFF. The DNA for the CDR3 is TGTGCCAGCAGAAACCGGGACAAGATGAACACTGAAGCTTTCTTT.

The gene calls are TRBV19 and TRBJ2-7, with 8 bases matching TRBD1. The CDR3 covers 13 residues. V dropped 6 bases and J dropped 0; count of bases not matched to a gene: 1. Per the germline V gene, CDR1 is LNHDA and CDR2 is SQIVND (reference sequence). CDR3 sequence: CASRGQDSYEQYF. CDR3 in DNA: TGTGCCAGTAGGGGACAGGACTCCTACGAGCAGTACTTC.

The chain links TRBV4-1 to TRBJ2-3; 7 bases align to TRBD1. CDR3 size: 17 residues. The germline V gene has CDR1 MGHRA and CDR2 YSYEKL. The V gene end was trimmed by 3 bases and the J gene end by 0 bases; junction bases not matched to a gene: 9. CDR3 nucleotides: TGCGCCAGCAGCCATCTGCAACAGGGGTCTAGCACAGATACGCAGTATTTT. It encodes CASSHLQQGSSTDTQYF.

The rearrangement links TRBV4-2 to TRBJ2-5, with unresolved D. V gave up 4 bases and J gave up 5 bases, with 17 bases separating them. The germline V gene has CDR1 LGHNA and CDR2 YNFKEQ. The CDR3 consists of 15 residues. The CDR3 nucleotides are TGTGCCAGCAGCCCGCAGGTTCAACTCCGGGAGACCCAGTACTTC. This gives the protein CASSPQVQLRETQYF.

The CDR3: CASSGSSRDTQYF. The CDR3 DNA is TGTGCCAGCAGCGGATCCTCGAGGGATACGCAGTATTTT. The chain has TRBV9 and TRBJ2-3, with no clear D. The CDR3 has 13 residues. The germline V and J ends were trimmed by 3 bases and 6 bases, with 11 bases remaining between them. CDR1 is SGDLS, CDR2 YYNGEE, per germline. The whole variable domain, remainder taken from reference TRBV9 and TRBJ2-3, is DSGVTQTPKHLITATGQRVTLRCSPRSGDLSVYWYQQSLDQGLQFLIQYYNGEERAKGNILERFSAQQFPDLHSELNLSSLELGDSALYFCASSGSSRDTQYFGPGTRLTVL.

This clone was seen a few times. V is TRBV12-5 and J is TRBJ1-6; 7 nucleotides agree with TRBD1. After removal of 2 bases from V and 6 bases from J, the junction contained 13 bases not matched to a gene. This CDR3 is built from 18 residues. CDR1 is LGHNT, CDR2 FRNRAP, per germline. The CDR3 region is CASGLINVLDRSNSPLHF. CDR3 coding DNA: TGTGCTAGTGGTTTGATAAACGTCTTGGACAGGAGTAATTCACCCCTCCACTTT.

This chain uses TRBV27 with TRBJ1-5; 8 bases are a match to TRBD1. The CDR3 has 14 amino acids. The germline CDR1 and CDR2 sequences are MNHEY and SMNVEV (reference sequence). V was clipped by 5 bases and J by 3 bases; unmatched bases: 3. CDR3 loop: CASSPGQDNQPQHF. CDR3 DNA: TGTGCCAGCAGTCCGGGACAGGACAATCAGCCCCAGCATTTT.

As regards this clone: Other DNA sequences in this sample translate to the same CDR3. The chain joins TRBV5-1 to TRBJ2-3, with 8 bases that match TRBD2. This CDR3 has 14 residues. Germline CDR1 SGHRS, CDR2 YFSETQ. Trimming removed 4 bases from V and 6 bases from J; junction bases left unmatched: 7. The CDR3 bases are TGCGCCAGCAGCGGGACTAGTGAGGGCGATACGCAGTATTTT. Translation gives CASSGTSEGDTQYF. The variable domain in full, completed from reference TRBV5-1 and TRBJ2-3, reads KAGVTQTPRYLIKTRGQQVTLSCSPISGHRSVSWYQQTPGQGLQFLFEYFSETQRNKGNFPGRFSGRQFSNSRSEMNVSTLELGDSALYLCASSGTSEGDTQYFGPGTRLTVL.

The chain is built from TRBV7-9 and TRBJ1-4; 9 nucleotides align to TRBD1. CDR3 length: 16 amino acids. V lost 5 bases, J lost 4 bases, and 8 bases stayed unmatched. Per germline, CDR1 SEHNR and CDR2 FQNEAQ (reference sequence). This CDR3 is CASSQTGGGINEKLFF. The CDR3 nucleotides read TGTGCCAGCAGCCAAACAGGGGGCGGCATTAATGAAAAACTGTTTTTT.

The V gene is TRBV28, the J gene TRBJ2-7; maybe TRBD2 (6 bases). The CDR3 has 13 residues. Deletions cut 6 bases from V and 1 base from J, with 10 bases between. The germline CDR1 and CDR2 sequences are MDHEN and SYDVKM. The CDR3 bases are TGTGCCAGCAGGGGAGGCGGGTCCTACGAGCAGTACTTC. Encoded protein: CASRGGGSYEQYF.

This chain uses TRBV5-1 with TRBJ2-1; 8 bases map to TRBD2. Germline V CDR1 and CDR2: SGHRS, YFSETQ. The junction had 8 bases not matched to a gene; V was cut back by 4 bases and J by 5 bases. The CDR3 loop spans 15 amino acids. The CDR3 loop reads CASSPKRGSNNEQFF. CDR3 nucleotides: TGCGCCAGCAGCCCTAAGCGGGGGTCTAACAATGAGCAGTTCTTC. Full variable domain (missing parts from reference TRBV5-1 and TRBJ2-1): KAGVTQTPRYLIKTRGQQVTLSCSPISGHRSVSWYQQTPGQGLQFLFEYFSETQRNKGNFPGRFSGRQFSNSRSEMNVSTLELGDSALYLCASSPKRGSNNEQFFGPGTRLTVL.

This clone was picked up many times. The CDR3 region has the DNA TGTGCCTGGACCCACACTACCCCGGACAGCGCTGGGGGCTACACCTTC. It encodes CAWTHTTPDSAGGYTF. The genes are TRBV30 and TRBJ1-2, with D tentatively TRBD1 (6 bases). Trimming took off 4 bases at V and 8 bases at J, with 26 bases between the two ends. CDR1 and CDR2 from the germline V gene are GTSNPN and SVGIG (reference sequence). The CDR3 is 16 amino acids.

The rearrangement joins TRBV7-9 to TRBJ1-2, with D perhaps matching TRBD1 (5 bases). The CDR3 spans 14 residues. CDR1 and CDR2 (germline): SEHNR, FQNEAQ (reference sequence). V lost 3 bases and J 8 bases, leaving 16 bases between the germline ends. The CDR3: CASSLGGPTSGYTF. Here the CDR3 DNA reads TGTGCCAGCAGCTTGGGGGGACCAACGAGCGGCTACACCTTC.

This clone was seen a single time. The V and J genes are TRBV6-1 and TRBJ1-1; perhaps TRBD1 as D (5 bases). Germline CDR1 MNHNS, CDR2 SASEGT. The CDR3 loop spans 12 amino acids. Trimming removed 8 bases at V and 7 bases at J, with 14 bases between. The CDR3 loop is CASPNRTYEAFF. The CDR3 DNA reads as TGTGCCAGCCCGAACAGGACCTATGAAGCTTTCTTT.

This chain uses TRBV7-3 with TRBJ2-5; a weak D match, TRBD2 (6 bases). Per germline, CDR1 SGHTA and CDR2 FQGTGA. The V end was cut by 4 bases, the J end by 5 bases, with 11 bases between. The CDR3 has 13 amino acids. The CDR3 sequence is CASSSRAGETQYF. The CDR3 DNA is TGTGCCAGCAGCTCCAGGGCGGGGGAGACCCAGTACTTC.

The chain combines TRBV11-3 with TRBJ2-1; 7 nucleotides line up with TRBD2. This CDR3 has 13 amino acids. The germline V gene has CDR1 SGHNT and CDR2 YENEEA. Trimming cost V 5 bases and J 9 bases; bases outside gene matches: 7. In DNA form, the CDR3 reads TGTGCCAGCAGCCGGACTAGATCCACTGAGCAGTTCTTC. Its translation: CASSRTRSTEQFF.

The chain carries TRBV12-5 and TRBJ1-3; unclear D gene. The CDR3 is 11 amino acids. Trimming shortened V by 4 bases and J by 9 bases, and 7 bases separated the two germline ends. From germline, CDR1 is LGHNT and CDR2 FRNRAP. The CDR3 sequence is CASGSGSTIYF. CDR3 nucleotide sequence: TGTGCTAGTGGTTCGGGTAGCACCATATATTTT.

This clone was seen once. The chain couples TRBV27 to TRBJ2-5; 8 bases are shared with TRBD1. CDR1 and CDR2 (germline): MNHEY, SMNVEV (reference sequence). CDR3 size: 14 residues. V lost 6 bases, J lost 4 bases, and 7 bases stayed unmatched. The DNA of the CDR3 is TGTGCCAGCAGCCGACAGGGGTATCGAGAGACCCAGTACTTC. Its protein is CASSRQGYRETQYF.